The clone carrying this TCR beta chain was counted once. Its matching antigen is unknown. Clones were read by immunoSEQ multiplex PCR, and TCRdb kept only the in-frame ones, dropping some. The sample has around 25,000 clones; roughly 84% are singletons. In germline, CDR1 is LNHDA, CDR2 SQIVND (reference sequence). V trimming: 2 bases; J trimming: 3 bases; junction bases outside the gene matches: 4. The CDR3 consists of 15 residues. The data belong to a study of OX40 agonist ivuxolimab in advanced cancers. The study's findings and limits: By week 6 at 0.1 to 3.0 mg/kg, blood CD4+ and CD8+ T cells had expanded clonally.

The sample was CD4+ or CD8+ T cells sorted from blood, taken in a trial of the OX40 agonist ivuxolimab. This clonotype was sampled from an adult with an advanced solid tumor such as melanoma, head and neck, liver or kidney cancer. The chain combines TRBV19 with TRBJ2-7; 10 nucleotides align to TRBD2. CDR3 nucleotide sequence: TGTGCCAGTAGTATATCAACTAGCGGGAACTACGAGCAGTACTTC. Its protein product is CASSISTSGNYEQYF.